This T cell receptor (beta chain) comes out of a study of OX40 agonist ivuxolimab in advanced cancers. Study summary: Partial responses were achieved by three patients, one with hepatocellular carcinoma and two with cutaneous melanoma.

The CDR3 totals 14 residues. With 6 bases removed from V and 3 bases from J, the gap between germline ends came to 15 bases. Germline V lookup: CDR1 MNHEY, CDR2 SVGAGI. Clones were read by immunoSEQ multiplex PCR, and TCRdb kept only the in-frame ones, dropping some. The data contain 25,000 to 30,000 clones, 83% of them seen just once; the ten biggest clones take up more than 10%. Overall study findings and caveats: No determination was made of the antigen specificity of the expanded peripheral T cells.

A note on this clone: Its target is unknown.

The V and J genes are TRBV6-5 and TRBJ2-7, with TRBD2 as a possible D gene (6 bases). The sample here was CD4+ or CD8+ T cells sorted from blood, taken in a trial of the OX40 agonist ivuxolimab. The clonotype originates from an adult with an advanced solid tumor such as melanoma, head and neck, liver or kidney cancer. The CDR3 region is CASSPRGDLYEQYF. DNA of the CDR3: TGTGCCAGCAGCCCGCGGGGAGACCTCTACGAGCAGTACTTC.